The 24 T cell receptor beta chains listed next were all sequenced from one sample in a study of T cells in Graves' hyperthyroidism and ophthalmopathy. RNA transcripts yielded amplified TCR beta CDR3 regions. The TCR CDR3 was amplified in a first-round RT-PCR using the HTBI primer set. In TCRdb, the multiplex PCR reads were re-called with MiXCR into one record per CDR3 protein. The table lists some 510,000 distinct CDR3 sequences, under 25% of them singletons. The sequenced sample was blood. These receptors were obtained from a young man with Graves' hyperthyroidism.

This clonotype was seen at least ten times. The chain couples TRBV10-3 to TRBJ2-5; 9 bases are shared with TRBD1. Germline CDR1 and CDR2: ENHRY and SYGVKD. CDR3 length equals 15 residues. The V segment lost 5 bases and the J segment 1 base; nucleotides outside the gene matches: 5. As DNA, the CDR3 is TGTGCCATCAGTTACGACAGGGGGACCCAAGAGACCCAGTACTTC. It codes for CAISYDRGTQETQYF.

This clonotype was seen repeatedly, ten times or more. This sequence joins TRBV6-5 and TRBJ1-1; 7 positions match TRBD1. J was trimmed by 0 bases and V by 4 bases; bases with no gene match: 2. The CDR3 consists of 14 residues. In germline, CDR1 is MNHEY, CDR2 SVGAGI. The CDR3 DNA is TGTGCCAGCAGTTGGGGACAGATGAACACTGAAGCTTTCTTT. Translating gives CASSWGQMNTEAFF.

This clonotype was found many times. This chain links TRBV5-1 with TRBJ2-7; 12 positions match TRBD1. The CDR3 sequence is 15 residues long. V was clipped by 3 bases and J by 6 bases; unmatched bases: 7. Germline V gives CDR1 SGHRS, CDR2 YFSETQ. The CDR3 here is CASSWGTGGRFEQYF. The CDR3 bases are TGCGCCAGCAGCTGGGGGACAGGGGGCAGGTTCGAGCAGTACTTC.

This clonotype was seen many times. J is TRBJ2-5 and V is TRBV28; D possibly corresponds to TRBD1 (6 bases). CDR3 size: 13 residues. The V end lost 6 bases, the J end lost 5 bases, and 13 bases lay between the germline ends. Germline V CDR1 and CDR2: MDHEN, SYDVKM. This chain's CDR3 is CASRQQGPETQYF. CDR3 sequence (DNA): TGTGCCAGCAGGCAACAGGGTCCCGAGACCCAGTACTTC.

The chain recombines TRBV3-1 with TRBJ1-2, with D possibly being TRBD1 (6 bases). Deletions cut 1 base from V and 8 bases from J, with 14 bases between. The CDR3 is 14 amino acids. The V gene's germline CDR1 is LGHDT and CDR2 YNNKEL (reference sequence). Written as DNA, the CDR3 is TGTGCCAGCAGCCAAGGGCAGCAGGGGCTCGGCTACACCTTC. It specifies CASSQGQQGLGYTF.

This clonotype was seen many times. The gene calls are TRBV6-1 and TRBJ1-3; D is unclear. Trimming took off 8 bases at V and 8 bases at J, with 22 bases between the two ends. The germline V gene encodes CDR1 MNHNS and CDR2 SASEGT. This CDR3 contains 15 residues. The CDR3 DNA reads as TGTGCCAGCGCCCGAGATGGGAGGATCTGGGACACCATATATTTT. It is translated as CASARDGRIWDTIYF.

At least ten counts were recorded for this clonotype. The chain couples TRBV28 to TRBJ1-1; D may be TRBD1 (5 bases). The CDR3 runs 19 residues. Germline lookup yields CDR1 MDHEN and CDR2 SYDVKM. V lost 1 base to trimming and J lost 1 base, with 22 bases between them. CDR3: CASSLLFSGRVPKNTEAFF. The DNA for the CDR3 is TGTGCCAGCAGTTTATTGTTCTCGGGCAGGGTGCCGAAGAACACTGAAGCTTTCTTT.

This clonotype was seen a few times. The V call is TRBV30, the J call TRBJ2-7; tentatively, D is TRBD1 (6 bases). Germline V CDR1 and CDR2: GTSNPN, SVGIG (reference sequence). V lost 3 bases to trimming and J lost 2 bases, with 17 bases between them. The CDR3 length is 15 residues. In DNA form, the CDR3 reads TGTGCCTGGAGACCCAGGGGCAGGGGTACCTACGAGCAGTACTTC. This gives the protein CAWRPRGRGTYEQYF.

This sequence joins TRBV6-1 and TRBJ1-5; 8 nucleotides agree with TRBD1. This CDR3 has 16 amino acids. V shed 5 bases, J shed 4 bases, and the junction held 10 bases outside the gene matches. Germline V gives CDR1 MNHNS, CDR2 SASEGT. CDR3 DNA: TGTGCCAGCAGTCCCCAACCCGGACAGGGAAATCAGCCCCAGCATTTT. Encoded protein: CASSPQPGQGNQPQHF.

The table lists this clonotype with a few counts. At one boundary the junction diverges from the germline segment, which might be a read error. This chain connects TRBV6-5 to TRBJ1-2; a weak D match, TRBD1 (5 bases). The CDR3 has 14 amino acids. Germline V lookup: CDR1 MNHEY, CDR2 SVGAGI. CDR3 region: CASSLRTSFYGYTF. CDR3 DNA sequence: TGTGCCAGCAGTTTACGGACAAGTTTTTATGGGTACACCTTC.

This clonotype was observed many times. The chain carries TRBV6-1 and TRBJ1-5; D not certain. The CDR3 is made up of 16 amino acids. V lost 3 bases and J 4 bases, leaving 16 bases between the germline ends. The germline V gene has CDR1 MNHNS and CDR2 SASEGT. Here the CDR3 reads CASSDIKVLSNQPQHF. The CDR3 coding sequence is TGTGCCAGCAGTGATATAAAAGTTTTGTCAAATCAGCCCCAGCATTTT.

This clonotype appeared a few times. The V gene is TRBV6-1, the J gene TRBJ2-2; D is uncertain. Germline-derived CDR1 and CDR2 are MNHNS and SASEGT. The CDR3 extends over 16 amino acids. Trimming shortened V by 6 bases and J by 5 bases, and 19 bases separated the two germline ends. The CDR3 nucleotides read TGTGCCAGCAGCCCCTGGACCCCACACGGGACCGGGGAGCTGTTTTTT. This gives the protein CASSPWTPHGTGELFF.

This clonotype was found many times. The J gene is TRBJ2-5, the V gene TRBV27; 7 bases map to TRBD2. V was pared by 1 base and J by 1 base, with 6 bases of the junction left unmatched. This CDR3 region has 16 residues. CDR1 and CDR2 from the germline V gene are MNHEY and SMNVEV (reference sequence). The CDR3 nucleotides read TGTGCCAGCAGTTTATTATGGGGGGGGGGCCAAGAGACCCAGTACTTC. Its translation: CASSLLWGGGQETQYF.

This clonotype was seen repeatedly, ten times or more. The chain uses TRBV4-2 and TRBJ2-5; possibly TRBD1 for D (6 bases). The CDR3 extends over 15 amino acids. The ends were cut back, 1 base at V and 3 bases at J, with 12 bases in the middle. The germline V gene encodes CDR1 LGHNA and CDR2 YNFKEQ. CDR3 sequence: CASSQGRGDEETQYF. The CDR3 DNA reads as TGTGCCAGCAGCCAAGGCAGGGGCGATGAAGAGACCCAGTACTTC.

The chain links TRBV11-2 to TRBJ1-1; tentatively, D is TRBD1 (6 bases). Germline assignment: CDR1 SGHAT and CDR2 FQNNGV. V shed 5 bases and J shed 3 bases, with 13 bases lying between them. The CDR3 is 14 amino acids. CDR3 region: CASSQPHRDTEAFF. The DNA of the CDR3 is TGTGCCAGCAGCCAACCGCACAGGGACACTGAAGCTTTCTTT.

There are a few counts of this clonotype. The chain carries TRBV6-4 and TRBJ1-5; D perhaps matches TRBD1 (5 bases). This CDR3 has 14 amino acids. V lost 6 bases and J lost 7, with 16 bases in between. From germline, CDR1 is MRHNA and CDR2 SNTAGT. The CDR3 DNA reads TGTGCCAGCAGCCTGTCGGCAGGGAGACAGCCCCAGCATTTT. This codes for CASSLSAGRQPQHF.

This clonotype has a count of ten or more. This chain uses TRBV28 with TRBJ2-7, with D perhaps TRBD2 (5 bases). This CDR3 comprises 14 residues. Trimming removed 1 base at V and 3 bases at J, with 10 bases between. Germline V gene data show CDR1 as MDHEN and CDR2 as SYDVKM. DNA of the CDR3: TGTGCCAGCAGTTTATTTGGGGAGATCTACGAGCAGTACTTC. This gives the protein CASSLFGEIYEQYF. The full variable domain, completed using reference TRBV28 and TRBJ2-7, is DVKVTQSSRYLVKRTGEKVFLECVQDMDHENMFWYRQDPGLGLRLIYFSYDVKMKEKGDIPEGYSVSREKKERFSLILESASTNQTSMYLCASSLFGEIYEQYFGPGTRLTVT.

This clonotype has a count of ten or more. The genes are TRBV24-1 and TRBJ1-2; D gene ambiguous. The CDR3 contains 13 residues. The germline V gene has CDR1 KGHDR and CDR2 SFDVKD. Trimming shortened V by 5 bases and J by 3 bases, and 9 bases separated the two germline ends. The CDR3 protein is CATSAGRHYGYTF. The CDR3 nucleotides are TGTGCCACCAGTGCCGGACGGCACTATGGCTACACCTTC.

This clonotype was counted between two and nine times. The gene calls are TRBV12-3 or TRBV12-4 and TRBJ1-1; D ambiguous. Trimming cost V 6 bases and J 1 base, with 12 bases left between them. This CDR3 is built from 14 residues. CDR3 protein: CASSPPVGNTEAFF. CDR3 in DNA: TGTGCCAGCAGCCCCCCCGTGGGGAACACTGAAGCTTTCTTT.

At least ten counts were recorded for this clonotype. The chain uses TRBV5-5 and TRBJ1-2; D is ambiguous. Germline V CDR1 and CDR2: SGHKS, YYEKEE (reference sequence). The CDR3 extends over 11 amino acids. V shed 3 bases and J shed 8 bases, with 8 bases lying between them. CDR3 nucleotides: TGTGCCAGCAGCTCAGACGGGGGCTACACCTTC. Protein: CASSSDGGYTF.

This clonotype occurred many times. The genes are TRBV9 and TRBJ2-2, with no clear D. This CDR3 region has 14 residues. CDR1 SGDLS and CDR2 YYNGEE come from the germline V gene. Trimming pared 0 bases from V and 4 bases from J, leaving 7 bases between. Here the CDR3 reads CASSVGLPTGELFF. DNA for the CDR3: TGTGCCAGCAGCGTAGGTCTCCCCACCGGGGAGCTGTTTTTT.

This clonotype has at least ten counts. This chain joins TRBV19 and TRBJ2-4; D possibly uses TRBD1 or TRBD2 (5 bases each). Trimming shortened V by 5 bases and J by 0 bases, and 14 bases separated the two germline ends. CDR1 and CDR2 (germline): LNHDA, SQIVND (reference sequence). The CDR3 covers 16 residues. As DNA, the CDR3 is TGTGCCAGTAGTTCCGGGACCCACCTAGCCAAAAACATTCAGTACTTC. Residues: CASSSGTHLAKNIQYF.

This sequence joins TRBV7-9 and TRBJ2-5, with TRBD2 matching 7 bases. The CDR3 contains 16 residues. Per the germline V gene, CDR1 is SEHNR and CDR2 is FQNEAQ (reference sequence). With V trimmed by 6 bases and J by 1 base, 11 bases remained unmatched. CDR3 loop: CASRRGAGRPQETQYF. The CDR3 DNA sequence: TGTGCCAGCAGGAGGGGAGCGGGGAGACCCCAAGAGACCCAGTACTTC.

In its sample, this clonotype was seen a few times. This chain joins TRBV2 and TRBJ2-5; no clear D. V dropped 2 bases and J dropped 7 bases, with 14 bases sitting between them. The CDR3 loop spans 14 amino acids. From germline, CDR1 is SNHLY and CDR2 FYNNEI. CDR3 protein: CASSESSRLGTQYF. In DNA, the CDR3 is TGTGCCAGCAGTGAAAGTTCACGGCTGGGGACCCAGTACTTC.